The text below deals with one TCR beta chain. What it recognizes is unknown. This sample stems from a study of cytomegalovirus exposure and HLA in healthy donors. Study-wide points: The sole available immune exposure information was CMV serostatus. Several of the most significant clusters appeared linked to common viral pathogens, based on a later analysis.

This PCR relied on a set of 60 Vbeta primers and 13 Jbeta primers. Clones were read by immunoSEQ multiplex PCR, and TCRdb kept only the in-frame ones, dropping some. The top ten clones hold 3% to 3.5% of a sample with approximately 140,000 clones, around 82% of them seen once. The material sequenced was PBMCs. The sequence was collected from a man in his late teens or twenties in good health and CMV-seropositive.

CDR3 sequence reads: CASSRTSGKLNDEQFF. The CDR3 region has the DNA TGTGCCAGCAGCCGGACTAGCGGGAAACTCAACGATGAGCAGTTCTTC. This chain links TRBV5-5 with TRBJ2-1; 12 nucleotides align to TRBD2. The V segment lost 4 bases and the J segment 8 bases; nucleotides outside the gene matches: 10. The CDR3 has 16 residues. Germline V gene lookup returns CDR1 SGHKS and CDR2 YYEKEE (reference sequence).